The clone carrying this T cell receptor (beta chain) occurred a few times. The data were taken from a study of T cells in Graves' hyperthyroidism and ophthalmopathy. The CDR3 is made up of 13 amino acids. The germline V gene has CDR1 MNHNS and CDR2 SASEGT. V was shortened by 6 bases and J by 2 bases, with 11 bases between the two germline ends. RNA transcripts were the template for amplifying TCR beta CDR3 regions. The primer set for the first-round RT-PCR of the TCR CDR3 was HTBI. TCRdb called the multiplex PCR reads again in MiXCR, with one record for every CDR3 protein. The sample has hundreds of thousands of distinct CDR3 sequences, 35% to 40% seen once; the top ten hold over 8%.

This TCR was recovered from a man younger than 30 with Graves' hyperthyroidism. The sample was blood. This sequence joins TRBV6-1 and TRBJ2-7; D unclear. DNA for the CDR3: TGTGCCAGCAGCCGACTCGAGACCTACGAGCAGTACTTC. It codes for CASSRLETYEQYF.